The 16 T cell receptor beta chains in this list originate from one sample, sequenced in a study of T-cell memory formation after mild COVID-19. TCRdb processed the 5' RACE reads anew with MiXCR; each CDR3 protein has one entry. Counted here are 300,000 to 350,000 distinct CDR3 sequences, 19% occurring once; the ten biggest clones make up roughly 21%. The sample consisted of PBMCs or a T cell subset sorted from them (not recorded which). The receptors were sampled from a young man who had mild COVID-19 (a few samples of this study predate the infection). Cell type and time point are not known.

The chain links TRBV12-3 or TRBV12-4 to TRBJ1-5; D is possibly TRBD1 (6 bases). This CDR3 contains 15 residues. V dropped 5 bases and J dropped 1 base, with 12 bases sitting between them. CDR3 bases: TGTGCCAGCAGTCAACAGGGAGGGAGCAATCAGCCCCAGCATTTT. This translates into CASSQQGGSNQPQHF.

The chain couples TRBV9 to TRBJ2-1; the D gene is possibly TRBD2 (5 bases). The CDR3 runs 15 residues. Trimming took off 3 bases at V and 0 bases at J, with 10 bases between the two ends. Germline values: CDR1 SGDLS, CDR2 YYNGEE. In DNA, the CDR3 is TGTGCCAGCAGCGGGAGGACGGGCTCCTACAATGAGCAGTTCTTC. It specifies CASSGRTGSYNEQFF.

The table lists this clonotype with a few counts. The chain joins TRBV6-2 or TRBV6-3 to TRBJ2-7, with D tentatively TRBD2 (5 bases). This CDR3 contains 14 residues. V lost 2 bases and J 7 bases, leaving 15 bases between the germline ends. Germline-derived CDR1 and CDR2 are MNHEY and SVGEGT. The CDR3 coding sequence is TGTGCCAGCAGTTACCGTCTAGCACGACGGGAGCAGTACTTC. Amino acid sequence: CASSYRLARREQYF.

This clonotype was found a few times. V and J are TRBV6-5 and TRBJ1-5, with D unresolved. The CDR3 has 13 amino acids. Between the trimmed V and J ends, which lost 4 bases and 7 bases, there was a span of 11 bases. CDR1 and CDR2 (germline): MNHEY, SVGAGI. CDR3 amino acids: CASSLGTGQPQHF. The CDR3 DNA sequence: TGTGCCAGCAGTTTAGGAACCGGCCAGCCCCAGCATTTT.

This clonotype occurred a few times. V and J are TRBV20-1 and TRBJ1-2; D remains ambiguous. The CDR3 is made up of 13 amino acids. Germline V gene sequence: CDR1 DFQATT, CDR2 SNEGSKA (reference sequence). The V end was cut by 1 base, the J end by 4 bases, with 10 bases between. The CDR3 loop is CSARGGRVYGYTF. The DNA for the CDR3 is TGCAGTGCTAGAGGGGGTCGGGTCTATGGCTACACCTTC.

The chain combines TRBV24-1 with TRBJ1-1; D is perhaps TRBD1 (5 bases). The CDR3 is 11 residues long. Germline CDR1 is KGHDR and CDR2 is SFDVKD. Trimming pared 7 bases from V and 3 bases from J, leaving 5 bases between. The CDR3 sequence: CATRQDTEAFF. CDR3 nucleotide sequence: TGTGCCACCAGACAGGACACTGAAGCTTTCTTT.

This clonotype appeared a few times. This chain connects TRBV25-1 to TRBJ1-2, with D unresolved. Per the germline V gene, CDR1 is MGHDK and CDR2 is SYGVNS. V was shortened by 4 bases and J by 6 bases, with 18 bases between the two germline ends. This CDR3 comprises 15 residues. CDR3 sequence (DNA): TGTGCCAGCAGTGCCCCTGCGCCCCAGCTAGATGGCTACACCTTC. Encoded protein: CASSAPAPQLDGYTF.

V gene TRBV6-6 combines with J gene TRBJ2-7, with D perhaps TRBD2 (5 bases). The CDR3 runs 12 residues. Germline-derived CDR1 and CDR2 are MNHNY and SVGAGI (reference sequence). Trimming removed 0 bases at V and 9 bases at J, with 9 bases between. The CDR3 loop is CASSYSERRQYF. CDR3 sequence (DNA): TGTGCCAGCAGTTACTCGGAGCGGCGGCAGTACTTC.

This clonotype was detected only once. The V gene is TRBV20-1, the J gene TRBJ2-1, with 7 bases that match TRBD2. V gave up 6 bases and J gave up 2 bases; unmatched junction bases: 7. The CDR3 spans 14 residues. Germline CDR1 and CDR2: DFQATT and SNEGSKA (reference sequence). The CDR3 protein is CSAPLSGPYNEQFF. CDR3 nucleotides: TGCAGTGCCCCGCTTAGCGGGCCCTACAATGAGCAGTTCTTC.

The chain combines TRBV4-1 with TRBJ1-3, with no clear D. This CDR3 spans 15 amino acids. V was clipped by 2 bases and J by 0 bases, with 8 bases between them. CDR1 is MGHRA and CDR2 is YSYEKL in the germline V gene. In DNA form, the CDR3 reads TGCGCCAGCAGCCAAATCCCCCTCTCTGGAAACACCATATATTTT. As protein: CASSQIPLSGNTIYF.

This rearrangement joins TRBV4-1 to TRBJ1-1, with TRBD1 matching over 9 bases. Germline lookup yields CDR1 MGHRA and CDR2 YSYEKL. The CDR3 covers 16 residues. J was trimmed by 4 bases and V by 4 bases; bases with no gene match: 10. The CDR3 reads CASSPLGTGRTTEAFF. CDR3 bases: TGCGCCAGCAGCCCCCTGGGGACAGGGCGGACCACTGAAGCTTTCTTT.

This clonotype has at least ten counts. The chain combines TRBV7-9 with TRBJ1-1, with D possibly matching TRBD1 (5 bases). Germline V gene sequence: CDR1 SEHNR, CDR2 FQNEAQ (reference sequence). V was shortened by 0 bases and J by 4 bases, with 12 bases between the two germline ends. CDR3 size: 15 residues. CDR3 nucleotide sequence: TGTGCCAGCAGCTTAGCCGGCAGGGAGGCCACTGAAGCTTTCTTT. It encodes CASSLAGREATEAFF.

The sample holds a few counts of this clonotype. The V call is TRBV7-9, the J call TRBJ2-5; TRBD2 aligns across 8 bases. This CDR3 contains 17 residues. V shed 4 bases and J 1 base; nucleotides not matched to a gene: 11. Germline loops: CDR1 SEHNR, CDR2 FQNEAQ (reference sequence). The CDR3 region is CASSSMSSGFLQETQYF. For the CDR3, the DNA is TGTGCCAGCAGCTCCATGTCTAGCGGGTTCCTCCAAGAGACCCAGTACTTC.

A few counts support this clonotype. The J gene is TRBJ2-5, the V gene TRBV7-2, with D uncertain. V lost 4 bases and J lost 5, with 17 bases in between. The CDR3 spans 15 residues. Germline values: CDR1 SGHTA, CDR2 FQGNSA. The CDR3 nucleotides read TGTGCCAGCAGCTATGGGCCCTCGACGGTGGAGACCCAGTACTTC. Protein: CASSYGPSTVETQYF.

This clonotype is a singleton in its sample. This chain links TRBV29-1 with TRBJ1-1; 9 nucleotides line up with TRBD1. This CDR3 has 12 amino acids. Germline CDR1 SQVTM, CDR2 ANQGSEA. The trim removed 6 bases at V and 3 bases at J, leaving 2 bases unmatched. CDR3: CSVGDRDTEAFF. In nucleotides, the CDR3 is TGCAGCGTGGGGGACAGGGACACTGAAGCTTTCTTT.

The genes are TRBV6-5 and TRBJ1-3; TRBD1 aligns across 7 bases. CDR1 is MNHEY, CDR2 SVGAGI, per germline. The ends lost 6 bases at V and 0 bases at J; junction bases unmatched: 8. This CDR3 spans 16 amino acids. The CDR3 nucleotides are TGTGCCAGCAGATCAGGGGGGCTCAGCTCTGGAAACACCATATATTTT. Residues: CASRSGGLSSGNTIYF.